Following are 5 T cell receptor beta chains from one sample sequenced in a study of blood T cell repertoires in COVID-19. Using immunoSEQ multiplex PCR, the repertoire was profiled, and TCRdb retains in-frame clones only, with some absent. The data contain tens of thousands of clones, about 90% of them seen just once; the ten biggest clones take up about 8.5%. The sequencing sample was made of peripheral blood. These receptors originate from a man aged 60-69 years with active COVID-19.

A single count supports this clone. The chain has TRBV27 and TRBJ2-7, with 8 positions matching TRBD1. The CDR3 runs 13 residues. After removal of 6 bases from V and 5 bases from J, the junction contained 6 bases not matched to a gene. CDR1 MNHEY and CDR2 SMNVEV come from the germline V gene (reference sequence). CDR3 in DNA: TGTGCCAGCAGCGACAGGGGTTCCCACGAGCAGTACTTC. It is translated as CASSDRGSHEQYF.

The rearrangement joins TRBV7-6 to TRBJ2-3; the D gene is possibly TRBD1 (7 bases). Trimming cost V 9 bases and J 2 bases, with 27 bases left between them. This CDR3 has 18 amino acids. The germline gives CDR1 SGHVS, CDR2 FNYEAQ. CDR3 in DNA: TGTGCCAGTAATCACGGGGGACCCGCCAGGGGGTACACAGATACGCAGTATTTT. Residues: CASNHGGPARGYTDTQYF.

In its sample, this clone was seen a few times. V usage is TRBV19 and J usage is TRBJ2-2; D is possibly TRBD2 (6 bases). The CDR3 sequence is 16 residues long. Trimming removed 2 bases from V and 4 bases from J, with 14 bases in between. CDR1 is LNHDA and CDR2 is SQIVND in the germline V gene (reference sequence). CDR3: CASSIFAGLTTGELFF. The CDR3 DNA sequence: TGTGCCAGTAGTATATTTGCGGGACTGACCACCGGGGAGCTGTTTTTT.

V gene TRBV3-1 (or the pseudogene TRBV3-2) combines with J gene TRBJ2-7; maybe TRBD1 (6 bases). This CDR3 is 15 amino acids long. Per the germline V gene, CDR1 is LGHDT and CDR2 is YNNKEL (reference sequence). Trimming pared 0 bases from V and 5 bases from J, leaving 14 bases between. CDR3: CASSQESEGDHEQYF. In DNA, the CDR3 is TGTGCCAGCAGCCAAGAGAGTGAGGGGGACCACGAGCAGTACTTC.

This clone was detected once. The chain links TRBV7-8 to TRBJ1-1; maybe TRBD1 (6 bases). The V end was cut by 7 bases, the J end by 1 base, with 16 bases between. Germline values: CDR1 SGHVS, CDR2 FQNEAQ. The CDR3 is 15 amino acids. CDR3 sequence reads: CASTMGAAGNTEAFF. CDR3 nucleotides: TGTGCCAGCACCATGGGGGCCGCTGGGAACACTGAAGCTTTCTTT.